The 2 T cell receptor beta chains presented below share a single source sample, sequenced in a study of T cells after yellow fever vaccination. TCRdb passed the 5' RACE reads through MiXCR, listing each CDR3 protein once. This table holds 100,000 to 150,000 distinct CDR3 sequences, around 15% found once. The input for sequencing was CD8+ T cells sorted from PBMCs, taken 5 days after the yellow fever booster vaccination. The receptors here all came from a young man who received the YFV17D yellow fever vaccine.

Only a few counts were recorded for this clonotype. The gene calls are TRBV7-8 and TRBJ2-7; no firm D call. The CDR3 is made up of 13 amino acids. Germline loops: CDR1 SGHVS, CDR2 FQNEAQ. Trimming pared 5 bases from V and 4 bases from J, leaving 12 bases between. CDR3 protein: CASSPRSTYEQYF. As DNA, the CDR3 is TGTGCCAGCAGCCCCCGGTCTACTTACGAGCAGTACTTC.

The chain carries TRBV6-2 or TRBV6-3 and TRBJ1-2, with 9 bases identical to TRBD1. Trimming took 6 bases from V and 6 from J; bases not matched to a gene: 5. The CDR3 has 13 residues. Germline values: CDR1 MNHEY, CDR2 SVGEGT. The CDR3 loop reads CASRRTGEDGYTF. In DNA, the CDR3 is TGTGCCAGCAGACGGACAGGGGAGGATGGCTACACCTTC.